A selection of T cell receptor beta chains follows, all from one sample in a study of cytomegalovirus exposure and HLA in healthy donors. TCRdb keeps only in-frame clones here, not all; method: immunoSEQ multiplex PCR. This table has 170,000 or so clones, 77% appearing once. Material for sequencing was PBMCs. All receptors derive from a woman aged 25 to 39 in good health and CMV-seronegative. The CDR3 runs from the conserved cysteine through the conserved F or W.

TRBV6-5,CASNVQATNSPLHF
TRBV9,CASSTRQVQGYEQYF
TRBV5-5,CASKATSESYNEQFF
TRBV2,CASSEEGYGTEAFF
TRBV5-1,CASSLGLAGQETQYF
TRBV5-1,CASSQTGADEQYF
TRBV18,CASSPVRQGAGTEAFF
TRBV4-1,CASSQGGGRSGNTIYF
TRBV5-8,CASSLAGLRWGNEQFF
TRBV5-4,CASSFRGGGANEQFF
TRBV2,CAGRPRLAGEQFF
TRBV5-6,CASSSPGTAQETQYF
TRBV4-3,CASSQEGGAYTDTQYF
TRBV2,CASSGQGGRTEAFF
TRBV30,CAWQRDTYEQYF
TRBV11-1,CASSLVRGSSYEQYF
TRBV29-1,CSVDRQGGYPF
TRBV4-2,CASSQGGGASYEQYF
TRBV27,CASSLGQLYEQYF
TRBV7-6,CASSPTMGSEAFF
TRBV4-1,CASSQVGYSYNEQFF
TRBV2,CASSVGGASGQPQHF
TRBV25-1,CASSARQNIGELFF
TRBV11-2,CASSLGRDRTLDTQYF
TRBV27,CASSPMPGRANTEAFF
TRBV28,CASSLTGRRKRYGYTF
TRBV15,CATSRGPGTSGRASEQFF
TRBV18,CASSPTTAYEQYF
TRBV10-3,CATGPGVGRTLGGYTF
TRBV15,CATSRATENTEAFF
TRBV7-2,CASSLLGTGVRGTQYF
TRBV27,CASSSNRDTYEQYF
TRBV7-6,CASSSRLAGSTDTQYF
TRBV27,CASSVTGRQETQYF
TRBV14,CASSPREDVGYEQYF
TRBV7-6,CASSLQGDTSTDTQYF
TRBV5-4,CASKLKGGRGEQFF
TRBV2,CASTSSDTEAFF
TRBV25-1,CASRASGTLNTEAFF
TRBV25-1,CASSELTGTLPEAFF
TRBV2,CASSESVNQPQHF
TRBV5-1,CASSFSGTDYGYTF
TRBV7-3,CASSPSGRPYEQYF
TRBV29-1,CSVEVTYEQYF
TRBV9,CASSVDRILDTQYF
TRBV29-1,CSVGIAGGIHNEQFF
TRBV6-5,CASSYAGAETQYF
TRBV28,CASSTHPGLAGGIYRAGELFF
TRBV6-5,CASNSPRFGNEQFF
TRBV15,CATSRGTAKGELFF
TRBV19,CASSRTTGGVQPQHF